This T cell receptor (beta chain) originates from a study of T-cell memory formation after mild COVID-19. Study-level findings and limits: A subset of responding clones appeared in pre-infection memory, suggesting cross-reactive memory joined.

TCRdb re-analysed the 5' RACE reads in MiXCR, keeping a single row per CDR3 protein. The sample shows fewer than 350,000 distinct CDR3 sequences, 7% to 10% of them seen only once. This clonotype occurred many times. Its matching antigen is unknown. Germline CDR1 reads SGHTA; CDR2 reads FQGNSA. This CDR3 is 14 amino acids long. The V gene lost 6 bases and the J gene lost 5 bases, with 15 bases spanning the gap. The sample taken for sequencing was PBMCs or a T cell subset sorted from them (not recorded which). This sequence was found in a man younger than 35 who had mild COVID-19 (a few samples of this study predate the infection). Cell type and time point are not known. The V gene is TRBV7-2, the J gene TRBJ2-3; the D is unclear. The CDR3 here is CASSQGMGRDTQYF. The CDR3, as DNA: TGTGCCAGCAGTCAAGGGATGGGCCGAGATACGCAGTATTTT.